Below are 21 T cell receptor beta chains sequenced from a single sample in a study of T-cell memory formation after mild COVID-19. One entry per CDR3 protein results from TCRdb running MiXCR on the 5' RACE reads. The sample includes hundreds of thousands of distinct CDR3 sequences, about a quarter of them seen just once. The source material was PBMCs or a T cell subset sorted from them (not recorded which). Receptors originate from an adult woman who had mild COVID-19 (a few samples of this study predate the infection). Cell type and time point are not known.

The rearrangement uses TRBV30 and TRBJ1-6; D not certain. Germline V lookup: CDR1 GTSNPN, CDR2 SVGIG (reference sequence). There are 13 residues in the CDR3. Trimming took off 1 base at V and 3 bases at J, with 4 bases between the two ends. CDR3 sequence (DNA): TGTGCCTGGAGTGCGAACTATAATTCACCCCTCCACTTT. Its translation is CAWSANYNSPLHF.

This clonotype has just a few counts. CDR3 sequence: CASGRSGPSPSTDTQYF. CDR3 coding DNA: TGTGCCAGCGGCAGGTCCGGACCCAGTCCTAGCACAGATACGCAGTATTTT. The V and J genes are TRBV12-3 or TRBV12-4 and TRBJ2-3; D uncertain. The CDR3 sequence is 17 residues long. V was shortened by 8 bases and J by 0 bases, with 21 bases between the two germline ends.

This clonotype was detected only a few times. The rearrangement uses TRBV7-9 and TRBJ2-1, with 13 positions matching TRBD2. The germline CDR1 and CDR2 sequences are SEHNR and FQNEAQ (reference sequence). The trim removed 8 bases at V and 3 bases at J, leaving 1 base unmatched. The CDR3 contains 14 residues. The CDR3 coding sequence is TGTGCCAGCGGACTAGCGGGGGTCTACAATGAGCAGTTCTTC. Translated: CASGLAGVYNEQFF.

The CDR3 nucleotides read TGCAGTGCTAGAGATCTCCGGGGGACCTCCGGGGGCCAAGAGACCCAGTACTTC. Amino acids: CSARDLRGTSGGQETQYF. The chain carries TRBV20-1 and TRBJ2-5; D might be TRBD2 (6 bases). Trimming cost V 0 bases and J 1 base, with 21 bases left between them. Germline V gene lookup returns CDR1 DFQATT and CDR2 SNEGSKA (reference sequence). The CDR3 runs 18 residues.

V is TRBV9 and J is TRBJ2-3; no definite D call. The germline CDR1 and CDR2 sequences are SGDLS and YYNGEE. CDR3 length: 13 amino acids. Between the trimmed V and J ends, which lost 0 bases and 2 bases, there was a span of 4 bases. The CDR3 region is CASSVGTTDTQYF. CDR3 coding DNA: TGTGCCAGCAGCGTAGGGACCACAGATACGCAGTATTTT.

This clonotype was counted a few times. This chain connects TRBV28 to TRBJ1-1; the D is unclear. Germline lookup yields CDR1 MDHEN and CDR2 SYDVKM. The CDR3 has 12 amino acids. Trimming stripped 7 bases from V and 2 bases from J, with 8 bases between. CDR3 loop: CASIGGNTEAFF. CDR3 DNA: TGTGCCAGCATCGGAGGTAACACTGAAGCTTTCTTT.

The chain carries TRBV27 and TRBJ1-6; D is possibly TRBD1 (6 bases). The CDR3 is made up of 14 amino acids. Germline V gene data show CDR1 as MNHEY and CDR2 as SMNVEV (reference sequence). The V gene lost 5 bases and the J gene lost 9 bases, with 14 bases spanning the gap. The CDR3 DNA follows: TGTGCCAGCAGTGAGGGGGGTAGGGGTTCACCCCTCCACTTT. Amino acids: CASSEGGRGSPLHF.

The rearrangement uses TRBV12-3 or TRBV12-4 and TRBJ2-2, with D possibly being TRBD2 (6 bases). The CDR3 sequence is 14 residues long. The V end was cut by 7 bases, the J end by 2 bases, with 11 bases between. In DNA form, the CDR3 reads TGTGCCAGCACCCGGGAGTTTAACACCGGGGAGCTGTTTTTT. Translated: CASTREFNTGELFF.

The V gene is TRBV9, the J gene TRBJ2-7; TRBD1 aligns across 7 bases. This CDR3 contains 14 residues. From germline, CDR1 is SGDLS and CDR2 YYNGEE. J was trimmed by 3 bases and V by 0 bases; bases with no gene match: 3. The CDR3 DNA sequence: TGTGCCAGCAGCGTAGCGGGACAGCTCTACGAGCAGTACTTC. Protein product: CASSVAGQLYEQYF.

This clonotype was seen repeatedly, ten times or more. The chain is built from TRBV2 and TRBJ2-1; D is unresolved. The V gene lost 6 bases and the J gene lost 3 bases, with 6 bases spanning the gap. Germline V gene sequence: CDR1 SNHLY, CDR2 FYNNEI. This CDR3 is 12 amino acids long. The CDR3 loop is CASRGLYNEQFF. CDR3 sequence (DNA): TGTGCCAGCAGAGGCCTCTACAATGAGCAGTTCTTC.

The table lists this clonotype with many counts. The chain has TRBV7-8 and TRBJ1-4, with a tentative D call TRBD1 (5 bases). V lost 6 bases, J lost 2 bases, and 13 bases lay in between. Germline loops: CDR1 SGHVS, CDR2 FQNEAQ. The length of the CDR3 is 15 residues. CDR3 sequence reads: CASSSPGLTNEKLFF. The CDR3 DNA sequence: TGTGCCAGCAGTTCACCGGGGCTTACTAATGAAAAACTGTTTTTT.

This clonotype was recorded a few times. The chain carries TRBV6-1 and TRBJ1-2; a possible D gene is TRBD1 (6 bases). The CDR3 spans 16 residues. The V end was cut by 3 bases, the J end by 1 base, with 15 bases between. The V gene's germline CDR1 is MNHNS and CDR2 SASEGT. The CDR3 region is CASSENWGALNYGYTF. In DNA form, the CDR3 reads TGTGCCAGCAGTGAGAACTGGGGGGCGCTTAACTATGGCTACACCTTC.

This sequence joins TRBV5-1 and TRBJ2-7; D is perhaps TRBD1 or TRBD2 (5 bases each). CDR1 SGHRS and CDR2 YFSETQ come from the germline V gene. The length of the CDR3 is 14 residues. The V end was cut by 4 bases, the J end by 0 bases, with 11 bases between. In DNA form, the CDR3 reads TGCGCCAGCAGCCAGGGAGAAGACTCCTACGAGCAGTACTTC. Its translation: CASSQGEDSYEQYF.

V usage is TRBV5-3 and J usage is TRBJ2-1, with TRBD2 matching 11 bases. Being an ORF, TRBV5-3 has a function that is uncertain. This CDR3 has 15 amino acids. After removal of 4 bases from V and 7 bases from J, the junction contained 7 bases not matched to a gene. The CDR3 reads CARSTTSGSWNEQFF. Here the CDR3 DNA reads TGTGCCAGAAGCACCACTAGCGGGAGCTGGAATGAGCAGTTCTTC.

This clonotype was seen a single time. This chain joins TRBV29-1 and TRBJ2-1; D is perhaps TRBD1 or TRBD2 (5 bases each). Trimming cost V 3 bases and J 8 bases, with 11 bases left between them. The CDR3 consists of 12 residues. CDR1 and CDR2 from the germline V gene are SQVTM and ANQGSEA. The CDR3: CSVESGSDEQFF. CDR3 DNA: TGCAGCGTTGAGTCAGGGAGCGATGAGCAGTTCTTC.

J is TRBJ2-2 and V is TRBV6-2 or TRBV6-3, with D uncertain. Trimming left V 0 bases short and J 1 base short, with 6 bases between. There are 15 residues in the CDR3. Germline CDR1 and CDR2: MNHEY and SVGEGT. Written as DNA, the CDR3 is TGTGCCAGCAGTTACTCGAGACAGAACACCGGGGAGCTGTTTTTT. Its translation: CASSYSRQNTGELFF.

This rearrangement joins TRBV21-1 to TRBJ1-1. TRBV21-1 is a pseudogene. There are 14 residues in the CDR3. CDR3 nucleotides: TGTGCCAGCAGCAAAGAGGGGAGGTGCACTGAAGCTTTCTTT. Its protein product is CASSKEGRCTEAFF.

This clonotype was detected only a few times. The rearrangement links TRBV14 to TRBJ1-6; possibly TRBD1 for D (6 bases). CDR1 is SGHDN, CDR2 FVKESK, per germline. The CDR3 covers 15 residues. V lost 3 bases and J lost 7, with 13 bases in between. The DNA of the CDR3 is TGTGCCAGCAGCCACGGCGGGACATGGAATTCACCCCTCCACTTT. Translated, it gives CASSHGGTWNSPLHF.

The chain employs TRBV20-1 and TRBJ2-3; TRBD2 aligns across 7 bases. V lost 0 bases to trimming and J lost 4 bases; unmatched junction nucleotides: 13. CDR1 and CDR2 from the germline V gene are DFQATT and SNEGSKA (reference sequence). This CDR3 is 17 amino acids long. The CDR3 DNA sequence: TGCAGTGCTAGAGACCCCTCAGCGGGGATGGGGTCAGATACGCAGTATTTT. Translated, it gives CSARDPSAGMGSDTQYF.

The table lists this clonotype with many counts. This chain uses TRBV5-1 with TRBJ2-3, with D tentatively TRBD1 (5 bases). From germline, CDR1 is SGHRS and CDR2 YFSETQ. The V end lost 4 bases, the J end lost 0 bases, and 12 bases lay between the germline ends. The CDR3 has 15 amino acids. The CDR3 reads CASSVDRSSTDTQYF. The CDR3 DNA follows: TGCGCCAGCAGCGTCGACAGATCTAGCACAGATACGCAGTATTTT.

The rearrangement links TRBV6-5 to TRBJ2-3, with TRBD2 matching over 10 bases. The J segment lost 3 bases and the V segment lost 2 bases, leaving 8 bases of the junction unmatched. The V gene's germline CDR1 is MNHEY and CDR2 SVGAGI. The CDR3 contains 17 residues. Here the CDR3 reads CASSYGVGLAQTDTQYF. In DNA, the CDR3 is TGTGCCAGCAGTTACGGTGTGGGACTAGCGCAGACAGATACGCAGTATTTT.